This T cell receptor (beta chain) was profiled in a study of OX40 agonist ivuxolimab in advanced cancers. Using immunoSEQ multiplex PCR, the repertoire was profiled, and TCRdb retains in-frame clones only, with some absent. The profile shows under 35,000 clones, 82% of them singletons. This clone was recorded only once. Drawing of blood for sampling happened at baseline, at cycle 4 day 1, and at cycle 7 day 1. The ends lost 4 bases at V and 10 bases at J; junction bases unmatched: 9. The CDR3 covers 14 residues. Germline CDR1 reads MDHEN; CDR2 reads SYDVKM. The origin of this receptor is an adult with an advanced solid tumor such as melanoma, head and neck, liver or kidney cancer. This material consisted of CD4+ or CD8+ T cells sorted from blood, taken in a trial of the OX40 agonist ivuxolimab. This chain connects TRBV28 to TRBJ1-4, with 7 nucleotides matching TRBD1. Written as DNA, the CDR3 is TGTGCCAGCAGTTACCAGGGGGGCCGGGTAAAACTGTTTTTT. It translates to CASSYQGGRVKLFF.